The 24 T cell receptor beta chains in this list originate from one sample, sequenced in a study of shared clonotypes between healthy human individuals. TCRdb's copy holds only in-frame clones and misses some; the assay was immunoSEQ multiplex PCR. Among hundreds of thousands of clones listed, less than 85% were seen once. Sequenced sample: memory CD4+ T cells sorted from blood. The sample's subset: CD45RA-negative fraction. The origin of the receptors is a woman in her twenties or thirties in good health.

V gene TRBV27 combines with J gene TRBJ2-1; D is uncertain. CDR1 and CDR2 from the germline V gene are MNHEY and SMNVEV (reference sequence). V was pared by 5 bases and J by 5 bases, with 16 bases between. This CDR3 is 15 amino acids long. CDR3 sequence: CASSTDLSRDNEQFF. CDR3 bases: TGTGCCAGCAGTACGGATCTTTCTCGAGACAATGAGCAGTTCTTC.

V usage is TRBV7-6 and J usage is TRBJ1-5; a possible D gene is TRBD1 (6 bases). Germline assignment: CDR1 SGHVS and CDR2 FNYEAQ. Trimming stripped 5 bases from V and 3 bases from J, with 17 bases between. CDR3 length: 16 residues. For the CDR3, the DNA is TGTGCCAGCAGCCCCTTTCCACAGGGTACCAATCAGCCCCAGCATTTT. As protein: CASSPFPQGTNQPQHF.

This clone was picked up a small number of times. The gene calls are TRBV19 and TRBJ1-2; 10 bases line up with TRBD1. This CDR3 comprises 15 residues. Germline V gene data show CDR1 as LNHDA and CDR2 as SQIVND (reference sequence). The V gene end was trimmed by 7 bases and the J gene end by 5 bases; junction bases not matched to a gene: 10. The CDR3 protein is CASMSNAGQGYGYTF. The CDR3 DNA reads as TGTGCCAGTATGTCTAACGCGGGACAGGGGTATGGCTACACCTTC. Complete variable domain (other parts from reference TRBV19 and TRBJ1-2): DGGITQSPKYLFRKEGQNVTLSCEQNLNHDAMYWYRQDPGQGLRLIYYSQIVNDFQKGDIAEGYSVSREKKESFPLTVTSAQKNPTAFYLCASMSNAGQGYGYTFGSGTRLTVV.

Ten or more counts support this clone. The sample holds other DNA sequences that translate to the same CDR3. The chain employs TRBV29-1 and TRBJ1-2; D not resolved. V was clipped by 2 bases and J by 4 bases, with 8 bases between them. The V gene's germline CDR1 is SQVTM and CDR2 ANQGSEA. This CDR3 contains 12 residues. CDR3 nucleotide sequence: TGCAGCGTTGAAAGTGGACCCTATGGCTACACCTTC. Amino acids: CSVESGPYGYTF.

The J gene is TRBJ2-3, the V gene TRBV14; 10 nucleotides match TRBD1. CDR1 is SGHDN, CDR2 FVKESK, per germline. CDR3 size: 15 residues. J gave up 3 bases and V 4 bases, and 4 bases lay outside the gene matches. CDR3 sequence reads: CASSLPGQGTDTQYF. The DNA for the CDR3 is TGTGCCAGCAGCCTCCCGGGACAGGGGACAGATACGCAGTATTTT.

The genes are TRBV27 and TRBJ2-7; D remains ambiguous. The CDR3 consists of 13 residues. Germline-derived CDR1 and CDR2 are MNHEY and SMNVEV (reference sequence). The germline V and J ends were trimmed by 6 bases and 1 base, with 10 bases remaining between them. The CDR3 bases are TGTGCCAGCAGCCGTAGTGGGTCCTACGAGCAGTACTTC. Translating it yields CASSRSGSYEQYF.

The chain is built from TRBV27 and TRBJ2-7; 9 positions match TRBD2. J gave up 2 bases and V 5 bases, and 4 bases lay outside the gene matches. Germline CDR1 and CDR2: MNHEY and SMNVEV (reference sequence). The CDR3 is 14 amino acids. The CDR3 sequence is CASSRLAGTYEQYF. In nucleotides, the CDR3 is TGTGCCAGCAGTCGTCTAGCGGGGACCTACGAGCAGTACTTC.

This clone was detected a few times. V and J are TRBV6-5 and TRBJ2-7, with D uncertain. The CDR3 extends over 13 amino acids. V was pared by 8 bases and J by 0 bases, with 11 bases between. Per the germline V gene, CDR1 is MNHEY and CDR2 is SVGAGI. CDR3 DNA: TGTGCCAGCCGAAAACCTAGCTCCTACGAGCAGTACTTC. Translating gives CASRKPSSYEQYF.

V is TRBV5-1 and J is TRBJ2-7, with 9 positions matching TRBD1. The CDR3 consists of 14 residues. Losses at the gene ends were 4 bases for V and 3 bases for J; bases not matched to a gene: 5. In germline, CDR1 is SGHRS, CDR2 YFSETQ. CDR3 in DNA: TGCGCCAGCAGCCCCCAGGGACAGGGCTACGAGCAGTACTTC. This sequence encodes CASSPQGQGYEQYF.

The gene calls are TRBV25-1 and TRBJ2-3; no reliable D call. V was pared by 2 bases and J by 2 bases, with 11 bases between. This CDR3 region has 15 residues. The germline gives CDR1 MGHDK, CDR2 SYGVNS. The DNA for the CDR3 is TGTGCCAGCAGTGAAGATAGTAGGTCCACAGATACGCAGTATTTT. Translating it yields CASSEDSRSTDTQYF.

In this sample, this clone turned up once. Other DNA sequences in this sample translate to the same CDR3. The rearrangement joins TRBV7-9 to TRBJ1-1, with D possibly matching TRBD1 (6 bases). CDR1 and CDR2 from the germline V gene are SEHNR and FQNEAQ (reference sequence). This CDR3 region has 13 residues. The ends were cut back, 6 bases at V and 2 bases at J, with 10 bases in the middle. Here the CDR3 DNA reads TGTGCCAGCAGTTCACAGGGAAACACTGAAGCTTTCTTT. Translated: CASSSQGNTEAFF.

This clone showed up just once. The rearrangement uses TRBV27 and TRBJ2-1; 10 positions match TRBD2. The CDR3 covers 15 residues. The germline V gene encodes CDR1 MNHEY and CDR2 SMNVEV (reference sequence). The V gene end was trimmed by 5 bases and the J gene end by 12 bases; junction bases not matched to a gene: 13. This chain's CDR3 is CASSRSGTSESWQFF. For the CDR3, the DNA is TGTGCCAGCAGTCGCTCCGGGACTAGCGAGAGTTGGCAGTTCTTC.

The rearrangement joins TRBV6-5 to TRBJ2-1, with TRBD2 matching 7 bases. The CDR3 covers 14 residues. The junction had 10 bases not matched to a gene; V was cut back by 5 bases and J by 9 bases. Germline lookup yields CDR1 MNHEY and CDR2 SVGAGI. In DNA, the CDR3 is TGTGCCAGCAGTCCCCTCTCAGGGAGGGCTGAGCAGTTCTTC. Protein: CASSPLSGRAEQFF.

About this clone: A much larger clone is a single base away; this may be a read error. The chain has TRBV11-1 and TRBJ1-5, with D perhaps matching TRBD1 (6 bases). The V gene's germline CDR1 is SGHAT and CDR2 FQDESV (reference sequence). The V and J ends lost 5 bases and 1 base respectively, with 6 bases between them. This CDR3 region has 13 residues. Here the CDR3 reads CASSQGSNQPQHF. For the CDR3, the DNA is TGTGCCAGCAGCCAGGGGAGCAATCAGCCCCAGCATTTT.

The V and J genes are TRBV10-1 and TRBJ1-1, with TRBD1 as a possible D gene (5 bases). V lost 5 bases and J 4 bases, leaving 17 bases between the germline ends. This CDR3 region has 15 residues. Germline-derived CDR1 and CDR2 are WNHNN and SYGVQD (reference sequence). CDR3 coding DNA: TGCGCCAGCAGTAGCCAGCCAGGGAGGGGCACTGAAGCTTTCTTT. This gives the protein CASSSQPGRGTEAFF.

The CDR3 protein is CASSVAWNQPQHF. The CDR3 bases are TGTGCCAGCAGTGTGGCCTGGAATCAGCCCCAGCATTTT. J is TRBJ1-5 and V is TRBV2; D call uncertain. This CDR3 is built from 13 residues. Germline CDR1 reads SNHLY; CDR2 reads FYNNEI. Trimming cost V 4 bases and J 4 bases, with 8 bases left between them.

The V and J genes are TRBV23-1 and TRBJ1-2; weak D call: TRBD1 (6 bases). TRBV23-1 carries the ORF label, with uncertain function. V was cut by 3 bases and J by 3 bases, with 14 bases left in between. The CDR3 extends over 15 amino acids. For the CDR3, the DNA is TGCGCCAGCAGTCACCCTCAGGGACAAGACTATGGCTACACCTTC. Protein: CASSHPQGQDYGYTF.

This rearrangement joins TRBV28 to TRBJ2-3, with 8 bases matching TRBD1. V lost 2 bases to trimming and J lost 6 bases; unmatched junction nucleotides: 7. CDR1 is MDHEN, CDR2 SYDVKM, per germline. The CDR3 contains 15 residues. In DNA, the CDR3 is TGTGCCAGCAGTTTACCAGGGGGCTTGGGGGATACGCAGTATTTT. As protein: CASSLPGGLGDTQYF.

The DNA for the CDR3 is TGTGCCAGCAGTACACAGGTGAACACTGAAGCTTTCTTT. Encoded protein: CASSTQVNTEAFF. The chain employs TRBV6-4 and TRBJ1-1, with D possibly matching TRBD1 (5 bases). The V and J ends lost 5 bases and 0 bases respectively, with 7 bases between them. The CDR3 has 13 residues. The V gene's germline CDR1 is MRHNA and CDR2 SNTAGT.

The rearrangement uses TRBV30 and TRBJ1-3; TRBD1 matches at 7 bases. The CDR3 has 14 amino acids. Germline V gene data show CDR1 as GTSNPN and CDR2 as SVGIG (reference sequence). J lost 0 bases, V lost 5 bases, and 4 bases had no gene match. CDR3 in amino acids: CAWWTGTSGNTIYF. The CDR3 DNA sequence: TGTGCCTGGTGGACAGGCACCTCTGGAAACACCATATATTTT.

The CDR3 nucleotides read TGCAGCGTTAATTTGCAGGGGTCAGGAACTTACAATGAGCAGTTCTTC. Its translation is CSVNLQGSGTYNEQFF. This chain connects TRBV29-1 to TRBJ2-1, with a possible D match to TRBD1 (6 bases). V dropped 5 bases and J dropped 4 bases, with 21 bases sitting between them. Germline assignment: CDR1 SQVTM and CDR2 ANQGSEA. The CDR3 is 16 amino acids.

The chain joins TRBV21-1 to TRBJ1-2; TRBD1, the table's D call, was not compared with the DNA. TRBV21-1 counts as a pseudogene. The CDR3 has 17 amino acids. CDR3 coding DNA: TGTGCCAGCAGCAAAGAGCGGGACAGGCTTCCTACCTATGGCTACACCTTC. Its translation is CASSKERDRLPTYGYTF.

In DNA form, the CDR3 reads TGTGCCAGCAGGAAACTAGCGGGAGGGCCAGATACGCAGTATTTT. It specifies CASRKLAGGPDTQYF. This chain uses TRBV2 with TRBJ2-3; 13 bases line up with TRBD2. CDR1 is SNHLY and CDR2 is FYNNEI in the germline V gene. V dropped 6 bases and J dropped 4; count of bases not matched to a gene: 4. This CDR3 contains 15 residues.

V gene TRBV19 combines with J gene TRBJ2-3; TRBD2 matches 7 bases. The junction had 8 bases not matched to a gene; V was cut back by 0 bases and J by 5 bases. CDR1 is LNHDA and CDR2 is SQIVND in the germline V gene (reference sequence). This CDR3 has 16 amino acids. The CDR3 DNA sequence: TGTGCCAGTAGTATAGATTCGGGGGGAGTGGAAGATACGCAGTATTTT. The encoded protein is CASSIDSGGVEDTQYF.